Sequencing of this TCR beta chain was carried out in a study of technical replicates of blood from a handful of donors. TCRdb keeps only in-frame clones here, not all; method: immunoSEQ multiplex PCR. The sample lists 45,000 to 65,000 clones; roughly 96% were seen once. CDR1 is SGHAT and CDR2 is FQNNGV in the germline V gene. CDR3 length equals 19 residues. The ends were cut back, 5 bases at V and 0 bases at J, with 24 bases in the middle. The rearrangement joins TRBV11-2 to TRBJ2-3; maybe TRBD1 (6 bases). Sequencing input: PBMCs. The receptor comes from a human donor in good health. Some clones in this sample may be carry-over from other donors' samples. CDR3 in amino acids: CASSPFPGQIYPSTDTQYF. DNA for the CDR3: TGTGCCAGCAGCCCCTTCCCCGGACAGATATACCCTAGCACAGATACGCAGTATTTT.